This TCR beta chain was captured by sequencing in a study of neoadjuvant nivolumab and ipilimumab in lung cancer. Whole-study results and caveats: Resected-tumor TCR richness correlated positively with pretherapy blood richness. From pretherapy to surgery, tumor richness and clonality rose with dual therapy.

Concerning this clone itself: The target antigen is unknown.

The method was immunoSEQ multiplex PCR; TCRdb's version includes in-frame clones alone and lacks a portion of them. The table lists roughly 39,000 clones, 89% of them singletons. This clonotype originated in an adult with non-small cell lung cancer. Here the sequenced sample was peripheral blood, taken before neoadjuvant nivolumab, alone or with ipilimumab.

The CDR3 spells CASSRLRAGAAGEQFF. In nucleotides, the CDR3 is TGTGCCAGCTCTCGCCTTAGGGCGGGAGCTGCGGGTGAGCAGTTCTTC. The chain combines TRBV11-2 with TRBJ2-1; TRBD2 aligns across 7 bases. In germline, CDR1 is SGHAT, CDR2 FQNNGV. The junction had 19 bases not matched to a gene; V was cut back by 8 bases and J by 9 bases. The CDR3 runs to 16 residues. The complete variable domain, with remaining parts taken from reference TRBV11-2 and TRBJ2-1, reads EAGVAQSPRYKIIEKRQSVAFWCNPISGHATLYWYQQILGQGPKLLIQFQNNGVVDDSQLPKDRFSAERLKGVDSTLKIQPAKLEDSAVYLCASSRLRAGAAGEQFFGPGTRLTVL.